This TCR beta chain was captured in a study of Ad26.COV2.S vaccination and SARS-CoV-2 variants. Background on the study: Intramuscularly, Ad26.COV2.S was given either once or twice, 56 days apart. Points from the study as a whole: Reported findings describe substantial breadth in spike-specific CD8+ and CD4+ T cell responses following vaccination.

This sample's treatment: some 19 received Ad26.COV2.S at low or high dose, single or two shots; 5 received placebo; per-sample allocation not given. The investigators took samples on day 63 after the first vaccine or placebo injection. An 18-55-year-old adult in Boston served as donor. With regard to this clone: Its antigen is undetermined.

Between the trimmed V and J ends, which lost 0 bases and 4 bases, there was a span of 12 bases. The CDR3 totals 15 residues. Germline CDR1 reads SGHTA; CDR2 reads FQGNSA. TCRdb keeps only in-frame clones here, not all; method: immunoSEQ multiplex PCR. Among around 450,000 clones, 75% to 95% were seen once, and the ten largest hold 12%. The sample consisted of peripheral blood, taken in a trial of Ad26.COV2.S vaccine versus placebo. This TCR was recovered from a person aged 18-65 years who received the Ad26.COV2.S COVID-19 vaccine or a placebo. The J gene is TRBJ1-2, the V gene TRBV7-2; no definite D call. CDR3 region: CASSLAFFSSYGYTF. CDR3 sequence (DNA): TGTGCCAGCAGCTTAGCCTTTTTCAGCTCCTATGGCTACACCTTC.